This T cell receptor beta chain came from a study of blood T cells in healthy people across ages. Broader study findings: While age rose, TCR beta diversity per million T cells dropped in a roughly linear way.

The authors drew roughly 9.8 milliliters of peripheral blood from each donor. Germline CDR1 is SGDLS and CDR2 is YYNGEE. The CDR3 length is 15 residues. V was trimmed by 0 bases and J by 4 bases, leaving 11 bases between them. As regards this clonotype: Its antigen is not identified.

The use of a sample-barcoded 5' primer and a J-beta primer mix characterized a second PCR of about 7 to 12 cycles. One entry per CDR3 protein results from TCRdb running MiXCR on the 5' RACE reads. The sample includes around 1,900,000 distinct CDR3 sequences, roughly two fifths of them seen just once. The specimen was blood. This chain uses TRBV9 with TRBJ2-1; D perhaps matches TRBD1 (6 bases). The TCR was taken from a human donor in good health. The CDR3 DNA reads TGTGCCAGCAGCGTAGTAGGGGACAAGTACAATGAGCAGTTCTTC. Residues: CASSVVGDKYNEQFF.